The following is a T cell receptor (beta chain) sequence with its context. The antigen is not known. Positive CCR7 selection of CD45RO-negative cells yielded the naive CD8 cells, and terminally differentiated effector memory CD45RA+ cells were excluded. The CDR3 covers 15 residues. Trimming removed 0 bases from V and 6 bases from J, with 12 bases in between. CDR1 is SGHDN and CDR2 is FVKESK in the germline V gene. These data belong to a study of shared clonotypes between healthy human individuals. Findings and caveats of the study: It was anticipated that sequencing depth would influence how many clonotypes donors shared. Generation probabilities were higher for clonotypes shared across all four sorted-subset donors than for unshared ones. With few donors, the genetic and exposure-history diversity represented was limited.

Sequencing was performed with immunoSEQ multiplex PCR; in TCRdb, only in-frame clones are kept and a portion is missing. The sample lists around 1.9 million clones, about 93% occurring once. The rearrangement joins TRBV14 to TRBJ2-1; no firm D call. The specimen sequenced was naive CD8+ T cells from PBMCs. The sequence derives from a man between 18 and 35 years old in good health. Some clones in this sample may be carry-over from other donors' samples. CDR3 in amino acids: CASSQDHALFNEQFF. The CDR3 bases are TGTGCCAGCAGCCAAGACCACGCACTTTTCAATGAGCAGTTCTTC.